Listed below are T cell receptor beta chains from one sample, sequenced in a study of blood T cell repertoires in COVID-19. Here immunoSEQ multiplex PCR was the method, and the copy in TCRdb shows in-frame clones only, minus some. Of 94,000 or so clones detected, 88% appear once; the ten largest clones hold 7.5% to 9.5%. Sequencing used peripheral blood. All receptors derive from a woman in her seventies with acute or convalescent COVID-19. CDR3s leave out the opening cysteine and the closing phenylalanine or tryptophan. Each record gives: V gene, J gene, CDR3 protein.

v_gene: TRBV28; j_gene: TRBJ1-4; CDR3aa: ASIDRGRTEKLF
v_gene: TRBV28; j_gene: TRBJ1-5; CDR3aa: ASSLGGNSNQPQH
v_gene: TRBV7-8; j_gene: TRBJ1-3; CDR3aa: ASSFEAGAGNTIY
v_gene: TRBV5-1; j_gene: TRBJ1-1; CDR3aa: ASSLGRGTEAF
v_gene: TRBV7-8; j_gene: TRBJ1-2; CDR3aa: ASSLRFNYGYT
v_gene: TRBV2; j_gene: TRBJ1-2; CDR3aa: ASSGQTGRDYGYT
v_gene: TRBV5-1; j_gene: TRBJ1-2; CDR3aa: ASSTRGSGNYGYT
v_gene: TRBV5-4; j_gene: TRBJ2-6; CDR3aa: ASSRAATRPSGANVLT
v_gene: TRBV3-1/TRBV3-2; j_gene: TRBJ1-5; CDR3aa: ASSQGGEPQH
v_gene: TRBV18; j_gene: TRBJ2-5; CDR3aa: ASSLKTGSETQY
v_gene: TRBV5-1; j_gene: TRBJ2-1; CDR3aa: ASSLDGGSYNEQF
v_gene: TRBV2; j_gene: TRBJ1-4; CDR3aa: ASSGGPGTEIEKLF
v_gene: TRBV5-6; j_gene: TRBJ1-2; CDR3aa: ASSQIKGTNIYGYT
v_gene: TRBV9; j_gene: TRBJ2-5; CDR3aa: ASSVGAGGDAYY
v_gene: TRBV6-4; j_gene: TRBJ2-1; CDR3aa: ASSDSSGGAFEQF
v_gene: TRBV27; j_gene: TRBJ1-2; CDR3aa: ASSLKGQGHGYT
v_gene: TRBV28; j_gene: TRBJ2-3; CDR3aa: ASIRITDSTDTQY
v_gene: TRBV6-2/TRBV6-3; j_gene: TRBJ1-1; CDR3aa: ASSRTGMNTEAF
v_gene: TRBV7-9; j_gene: TRBJ1-5; CDR3aa: ASRNDGGNQPQH
v_gene: TRBV10-3; j_gene: TRBJ1-2; CDR3aa: AIKTGATEYGYT
v_gene: TRBV5-1; j_gene: TRBJ2-1; CDR3aa: ASSEGLAGVQEQF
v_gene: TRBV2; j_gene: TRBJ2-5; CDR3aa: ASSDSGGNQETQY
v_gene: TRBV19; j_gene: TRBJ2-2; CDR3aa: ASSWREVSTGELF